This TCR beta chain emerged from a study of blood T cell repertoires in COVID-19. Original analysis: Amplification with reference gene primers provided the estimates of nucleated cell counts. TCRdb keeps only in-frame clones here, not all; method: immunoSEQ multiplex PCR. V, J and clone size were drawn from that table, and D and trimming were deduced from the DNA. The sample lists 140,000 to 150,000 clones, roughly 75% occurring once. Recruits, aged about 18 to 95 years, lived in about two dozen US areas. Symptom resolution, clearance, or two negative PCRs marked donors in Cohort 3 as recovered. The specimen was PBMCs or T cells enriched from blood (not recorded which). The TCR sequence derives from a woman in her fifties or sixties who had recovered from COVID-19.

Here the CDR3 reads CAISELGQGISQSVEQFF. CDR3 nucleotides: TGTGCCATCAGTGAATTGGGGCAGGGGATTTCCCAATCAGTTGAGCAGTTCTTC. The J gene is TRBJ2-1, the V gene TRBV10-3; D might be TRBD1 (6 bases). Germline CDR1 reads ENHRY; CDR2 reads SYGVKD. This CDR3 region has 18 residues. V was cut by 3 bases and J by 9 bases, with 27 bases left in between.